Each of the 22 T cell receptor beta chains below was sequenced from the same sample in a study of blood T cells in healthy people across ages. The second PCR ran roughly 6 to 11 cycles with a sample-barcoded 5' primer and J-beta primers. TCRdb used MiXCR to reprocess the 5' RACE reads, holding one entry per CDR3 protein. In the table there are about 1,600,000 distinct CDR3 sequences, around 39% of which are singletons. The sample comprised blood. Source of these receptors: a woman between 18 and 29 years old in good health.

The J gene is TRBJ2-3, the V gene TRBV20-1; D remains ambiguous. The CDR3 runs 12 residues. Germline V gene sequence: CDR1 DFQATT, CDR2 SNEGSKA (reference sequence). Trimming removed 4 bases at V and 7 bases at J, with 12 bases between. CDR3 amino acids: CSAKENLNTQYF. In nucleotides, the CDR3 is TGCAGTGCTAAGGAAAATCTAAATACGCAGTATTTT.

This clonotype appeared a few times. V gene TRBV15 combines with J gene TRBJ2-3; maybe TRBD2 (6 bases). Trimming took 1 base from V and 4 from J, leaving 15 bases between them. The germline gives CDR1 LNHNV, CDR2 YYDKDF (reference sequence). The CDR3 is 16 residues long. Written as DNA, the CDR3 is TGTGCCACCAGCAGAGCGGCGGGAAATGGTGCAGATACGCAGTATTTT. Protein sequence: CATSRAAGNGADTQYF.

V usage is TRBV20-1 and J usage is TRBJ1-3; D is uncertain. CDR3 length: 15 residues. Germline CDR1 is DFQATT and CDR2 is SNEGSKA (reference sequence). Trimming stripped 4 bases from V and 7 bases from J, with 20 bases between. For the CDR3, the DNA is TGCAGTGCTAAACCAAGATCAGGTTATCGCAACACCATATATTTT. This sequence encodes CSAKPRSGYRNTIYF.

This clonotype was observed a few times. This chain uses TRBV4-1 with TRBJ2-3, with 8 bases lining up with TRBD2. CDR3 length: 21 amino acids. Per germline, CDR1 MGHRA and CDR2 YSYEKL. The J segment lost 6 bases and the V segment lost 0 bases, leaving 23 bases of the junction unmatched. In DNA form, the CDR3 reads TGCGCCAGCAGCCAAGATCTTGTGGCGCTAGCGGGTGTTGGGGATGGGGATACGCAGTATTTT. Protein: CASSQDLVALAGVGDGDTQYF.

Only a few counts were recorded for this clonotype. V gene TRBV7-2 combines with J gene TRBJ2-1; no firm D call. The length of the CDR3 is 16 residues. CDR1 and CDR2 from the germline V gene are SGHTA and FQGNSA. Trimming left V 1 base short and J 9 bases short, with 19 bases between. This CDR3 reads CASSLEIRATSSEQFF. The CDR3 DNA sequence: TGTGCCAGCAGCTTAGAGATTAGGGCGACTTCCAGTGAGCAGTTCTTC.

J is TRBJ1-2 and V is TRBV28; 9 bases map to TRBD1. V dropped 4 bases and J dropped 8; count of bases not matched to a gene: 14. The CDR3 consists of 16 residues. Per germline, CDR1 MDHEN and CDR2 SYDVKM. The CDR3 loop reads CASSSRDRDVLRGYTF. The CDR3 region has the DNA TGTGCCAGCAGTTCCCGGGACAGGGACGTCTTGCGCGGCTACACCTTC.

This clonotype was detected only a few times. The chain couples TRBV29-1 to TRBJ1-2; weak D call: TRBD1 (5 bases). Deletions cut 0 bases from V and 2 bases from J, with 10 bases between. This CDR3 is 14 amino acids long. CDR1 SQVTM and CDR2 ANQGSEA come from the germline V gene. In DNA form, the CDR3 reads TGCAGCGTTGAAGAGACAGCTAGAAACTATGGCTACACCTTC. Its translation is CSVEETARNYGYTF.

This clonotype showed up just a few times. The rearrangement links TRBV5-1 to TRBJ2-4; possible D gene TRBD2, 7 bases. The J call could be wrong; TRBJ2-7 is a better fit for the DNA end. CDR3 length: 17 residues. Germline values: CDR1 SGHRS, CDR2 YFSETQ. CDR3 nucleotide sequence: TGCGCCAGCAGCTTTGGGGGGGCCGTGTCGGGCCAATACGAGCAGTACTTC. It encodes CASSFGGAVSGQYEQYF.

The rearrangement joins TRBV7-9 to TRBJ2-5, with 7 nucleotides matching TRBD1. Gene TRBJ2-1 matches the end of the DNA better, so the J call may be wrong. Germline V gene sequence: CDR1 SEHNR, CDR2 FQNEAQ (reference sequence). There are 15 residues in the CDR3. CDR3 protein: CASGPVLGQKETQFF. DNA for the CDR3: TGTGCCAGCGGGCCTGTTCTGGGACAGAAAGAGACCCAGTTCTTC.

This chain joins TRBV7-9 and TRBJ2-1; perhaps TRBD2 as D (5 bases). The tail of the sequence fits TRBJ2-7 better, so the J call may be wrong. Per the germline V gene, CDR1 is SEHNR and CDR2 is FQNEAQ (reference sequence). CDR3 size: 14 residues. The CDR3 sequence is CASSYSEEINEQYF. CDR3 DNA: TGTGCCAGCAGCTATAGCGAAGAAATCAATGAGCAGTACTTC.

This clonotype has at least ten counts. The chain is built from TRBV2 and TRBJ2-3; TRBD2 matches 8 bases. Trimming took 10 bases from V and 8 from J; bases not matched to a gene: 8. CDR3 length equals 12 residues. CDR1 SNHLY and CDR2 FYNNEI come from the germline V gene. CDR3 nucleotides: TGTGCCACCAGGAGCGGGGGAGGTACGCAGTATTTT. This codes for CATRSGGGTQYF.

The sample holds a few counts of this clonotype. The chain joins TRBV29-1 to TRBJ2-1, with 11 bases lining up with TRBD2. Germline lookup yields CDR1 SQVTM and CDR2 ANQGSEA. This CDR3 spans 19 amino acids. J lost 0 bases, V lost 5 bases, and 15 bases had no gene match. This CDR3 is CSVLGLSTSGEGSYNEQFF. For the CDR3, the DNA is TGCAGCGTTCTGGGACTTTCGACTAGCGGGGAGGGCTCCTACAATGAGCAGTTCTTC.

This clonotype was recorded once. The V gene is TRBV2, the J gene TRBJ2-2; TRBD1 aligns across 8 bases. V trimming: 7 bases; J trimming: 5 bases; junction bases outside the gene matches: 9. Germline lookup yields CDR1 SNHLY and CDR2 FYNNEI. This CDR3 is built from 15 residues. CDR3 residues: CASTSQTGDTGELFF. The CDR3 region has the DNA TGTGCCAGCACATCCCAGACAGGGGATACCGGGGAGCTGTTTTTT.

This clonotype was seen ten or more times. The chain combines TRBV6-1 with TRBJ2-7; 9 bases line up with TRBD2. The CDR3 covers 13 residues. V gave up 6 bases and J gave up 4 bases; unmatched junction bases: 4. CDR1 MNHNS and CDR2 SASEGT come from the germline V gene. The CDR3 DNA reads TGTGCCAGCAGCGGTCTAGCGGGATACGAGCAGTACTTC. Amino acids: CASSGLAGYEQYF.

The chain is built from TRBV7-2 and TRBJ1-2; no clear D. This CDR3 has 14 residues. V was pared by 0 bases and J by 4 bases, with 9 bases between. The germline CDR1 and CDR2 sequences are SGHTA and FQGNSA. CDR3 DNA sequence: TGTGCCAGCAGCTTAGCTGTCCAGCTCTATGGCTACACCTTC. Translating gives CASSLAVQLYGYTF. The complete variable domain, with remaining parts taken from reference TRBV7-2 and TRBJ1-2, reads GAGVSQSPSNKVTEKGKDVELRCDPISGHTALYWYRQSLGQGLEFLIYFQGNSAPDKSGLPSDRFSAERTGGSVSTLTIQRTQQEDSAVYLCASSLAVQLYGYTFGSGTRLTVV.

The chain has TRBV6-1 and TRBJ2-4, with 10 positions matching TRBD2. CDR1 and CDR2 (germline): MNHNS, SASEGT. The CDR3 covers 18 residues. Losses at the gene ends were 0 bases for V and 9 bases for J; bases not matched to a gene: 14. CDR3 loop: CASSEARGLADPGSIQYF. CDR3 nucleotides: TGTGCCAGCAGTGAAGCCCGCGGACTAGCGGACCCTGGGAGCATTCAGTACTTC.

This clonotype has only a few counts. The gene calls are TRBV29-1 and TRBJ2-1; perhaps TRBD1 as D (5 bases). The CDR3 loop spans 11 amino acids. V lost 4 bases, J lost 6 bases, and 7 bases lay in between. Germline CDR1 reads SQVTM; CDR2 reads ANQGSEA. The CDR3 is CSVVQGNEQFF. The CDR3 bases are TGCAGCGTTGTTCAGGGCAATGAGCAGTTCTTC.

This chain joins TRBV20-1 and TRBJ1-6, with D possibly TRBD1 on 5 matching bases. There are 13 residues in the CDR3. CDR1 is DFQATT and CDR2 is SNEGSKA in the germline V gene (reference sequence). V dropped 3 bases and J dropped 6 bases, with 9 bases sitting between them. Here the CDR3 DNA reads TGCAGTGCTAGTGACAGCTTTAATTCACCCCTCCACTTT. Protein product: CSASDSFNSPLHF.

This clonotype came up a few times. The chain joins TRBV12-3 or TRBV12-4 to TRBJ2-2; D is tentatively TRBD1 or TRBD2 (5 bases each). Deletions cut 2 bases from V and 7 bases from J, with 14 bases between. The CDR3 spans 15 residues. The CDR3 protein is CASSLRPWGNGELFF. The DNA of the CDR3 is TGTGCCAGCAGTTTACGACCCTGGGGGAACGGGGAGCTGTTTTTT.

This clonotype was recorded a few times. V and J are TRBV20-1 and TRBJ2-1; TRBD1 or TRBD2 may be the D gene (5 bases each). Trimming stripped 6 bases from V and 6 bases from J, with 12 bases between. The CDR3 is 12 residues long. Germline V gene data show CDR1 as DFQATT and CDR2 as SNEGSKA (reference sequence). CDR3 in DNA: TGCAGTGCGCCGAGGGACGGCAATGAGCAGTTCTTC. Residues: CSAPRDGNEQFF.

This clonotype has more than one count but fewer than ten. At one of its ends the junction is not consistent with the germline gene, which may arise from a read error. The chain recombines TRBV5-1 with TRBJ1-1; TRBD1 might be the D (6 bases). The CDR3 is made up of 15 amino acids. Per germline, CDR1 SGHRS and CDR2 YFSETQ. The DNA of the CDR3 is TGTGCCAGCAGCTTGGTCTCCAGGGGGAACACTGAAGCTTTCTTT. It encodes CASSLVSRGNTEAFF. Drawing the rest from reference TRBV5-1 and TRBJ1-1, the complete variable domain is KAGVTQTPRYLIKTRGQQVTLSCSPISGHRSVSWYQQTPGQGLQFLFEYFSETQRNKGNFPGRFSGRQFSNSRSEMNVSTLELGDSALYLCASSLVSRGNTEAFFGQGTRLTVV.

The chain couples TRBV12-3 or TRBV12-4 to TRBJ2-3; D is uncertain. The CDR3 has 13 amino acids. The germline V and J ends were trimmed by 5 bases and 6 bases, with 12 bases remaining between them. The CDR3 sequence is CASSLRARDTQYF. CDR3 in DNA: TGTGCCAGCAGTCTCCGGGCGAGGGATACGCAGTATTTT.